This T cell receptor (beta chain) was identified during a study of T-cell memory formation after mild COVID-19. From germline, CDR1 is SNHLY and CDR2 FYNNEI. V was shortened by 2 bases and J by 0 bases, with 8 bases between the two germline ends. The CDR3 totals 15 residues. In TCRdb, the 5' RACE reads were re-called with MiXCR into one record per CDR3 protein. This sample yields roughly 580,000 distinct CDR3 sequences, of which over 15% are seen a single time; about 12% belongs to the top ten. This clonotype was counted a few times. The clonotype originates from an adult woman who had mild COVID-19 (a few samples of this study predate the infection). Cell type and time point are not known. Sequenced input: PBMCs or a T cell subset sorted from them (not recorded which). The chain combines TRBV2 with TRBJ2-1, with D possibly matching TRBD2 (6 bases). CDR3 coding DNA: TGTGCCAGCAGTGAACTAGCGACCTCCTACAATGAGCAGTTCTTC. It translates to CASSELATSYNEQFF. The variable domain in full, with the rest retrieved from reference TRBV2 and TRBJ2-1, is EPEVTQTPSHQVTQMGQEVILRCVPISNHLYFYWYRQILGQKVEFLVSFYNNEISEKSEIFDDQFSVERPDGSNFTLKIRSTKLEDSAMYFCASSELATSYNEQFFGPGTRLTVL.